Described below is a single T cell receptor beta chain sequence and its context. Its antigen remains unidentified. Spiking of synthetic TCR analog templates was performed in each PCR. The table came from immunoSEQ multiplex PCR; TCRdb's copy has only in-frame clones and leaves some out. The sample gives around 100,000 clones, 90% to 95% of which show up once; just over 0.9% is in the top ten. Germline V CDR1 and CDR2: MNHNY, SVGAGI (reference sequence). The CDR3 is made up of 14 amino acids. Trimming pared 2 bases from V and 2 bases from J, leaving 9 bases between. The sample comes from a study of PD-L1 blockade in urothelial cancer. Whole-study context: At 3 weeks after treatment start (second dose) and again at 6 weeks, blood was analyzed. General study findings and limits: Improved survival was predicted by pretreatment blood TCR clonality below the median.

Pretreatment and on-treatment samples were taken, numbering 1 to 8 per patient. The TCR was taken from a woman of 80 years or more with urothelial cancer. This material consisted of PBMCs, taken around atezolizumab (anti-PD-L1) treatment. V and J are TRBV6-6 and TRBJ1-1; no definite D call. The CDR3 here is CASSYGGSNTEAFF. DNA of the CDR3: TGTGCCAGCAGTTACGGTGGGAGCAACACTGAAGCTTTCTTT.